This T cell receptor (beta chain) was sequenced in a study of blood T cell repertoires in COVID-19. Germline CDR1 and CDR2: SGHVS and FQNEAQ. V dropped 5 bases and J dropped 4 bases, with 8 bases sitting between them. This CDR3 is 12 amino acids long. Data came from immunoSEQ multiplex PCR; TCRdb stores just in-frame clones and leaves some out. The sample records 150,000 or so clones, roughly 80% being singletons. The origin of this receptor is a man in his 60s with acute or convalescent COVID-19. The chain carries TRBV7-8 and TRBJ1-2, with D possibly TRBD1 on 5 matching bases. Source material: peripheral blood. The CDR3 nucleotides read TGTGCCAGCAGCGGGGGGGGCTATGGCTACACCTTC. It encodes CASSGGGYGYTF.